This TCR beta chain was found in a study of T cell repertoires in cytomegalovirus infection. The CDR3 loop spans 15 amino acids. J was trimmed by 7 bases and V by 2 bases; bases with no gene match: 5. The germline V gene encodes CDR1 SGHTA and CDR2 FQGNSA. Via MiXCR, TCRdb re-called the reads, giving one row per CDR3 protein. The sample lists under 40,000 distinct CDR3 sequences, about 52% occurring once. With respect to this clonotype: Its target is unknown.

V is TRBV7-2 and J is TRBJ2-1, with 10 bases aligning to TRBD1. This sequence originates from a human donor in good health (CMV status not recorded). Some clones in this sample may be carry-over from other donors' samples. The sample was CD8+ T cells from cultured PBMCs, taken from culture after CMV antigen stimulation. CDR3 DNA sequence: TGTGCCAGCAGCTTATCCCCGGGACAGGGGAATGAGCAGTTCTTC. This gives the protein CASSLSPGQGNEQFF. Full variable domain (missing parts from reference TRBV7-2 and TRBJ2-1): GAGVSQSPSNKVTEKGKDVELRCDPISGHTALYWYRQSLGQGLEFLIYFQGNSAPDKSGLPSDRFSAERTGGSVSTLTIQRTQQEDSAVYLCASSLSPGQGNEQFFGPGTRLTVL.